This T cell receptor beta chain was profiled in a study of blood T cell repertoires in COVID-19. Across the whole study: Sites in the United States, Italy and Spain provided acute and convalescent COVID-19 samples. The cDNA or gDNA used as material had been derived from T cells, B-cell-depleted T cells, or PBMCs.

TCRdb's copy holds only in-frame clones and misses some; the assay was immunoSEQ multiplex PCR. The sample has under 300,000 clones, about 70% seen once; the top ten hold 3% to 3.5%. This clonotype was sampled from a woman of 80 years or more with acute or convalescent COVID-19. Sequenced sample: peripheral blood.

The DNA of the CDR3 is TGCGCCAGCAAGAGGAGCGGGGGGACCCAAGAGACCCAGTACTTC. Amino acid sequence: CASKRSGGTQETQYF. The rearrangement uses TRBV10-2 and TRBJ2-5; 9 bases are a match to TRBD2. The CDR3 is 15 residues long. CDR1 is WSHSY, CDR2 SAAADI, per germline. V gave up 7 bases and J gave up 1 base; unmatched junction bases: 7.